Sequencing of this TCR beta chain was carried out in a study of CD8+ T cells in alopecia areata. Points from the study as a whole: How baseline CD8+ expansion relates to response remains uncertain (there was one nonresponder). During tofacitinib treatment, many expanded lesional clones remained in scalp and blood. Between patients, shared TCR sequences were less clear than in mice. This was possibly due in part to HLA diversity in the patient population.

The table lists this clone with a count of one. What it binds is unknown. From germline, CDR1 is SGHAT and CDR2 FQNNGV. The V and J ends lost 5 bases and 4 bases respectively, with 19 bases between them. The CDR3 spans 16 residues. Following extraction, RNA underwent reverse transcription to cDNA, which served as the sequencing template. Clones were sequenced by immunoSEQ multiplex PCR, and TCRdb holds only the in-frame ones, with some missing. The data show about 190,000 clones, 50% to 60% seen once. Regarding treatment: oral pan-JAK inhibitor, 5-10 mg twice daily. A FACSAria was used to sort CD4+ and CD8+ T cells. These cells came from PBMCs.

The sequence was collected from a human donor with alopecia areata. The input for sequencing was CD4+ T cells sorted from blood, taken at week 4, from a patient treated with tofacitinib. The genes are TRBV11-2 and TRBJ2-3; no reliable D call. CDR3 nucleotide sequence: TGTGCCAGCAGCCCGAGGAGCAATCGGGTCGCAGATACGCAGTATTTT. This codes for CASSPRSNRVADTQYF.